This TCR beta chain was sequenced for a study of T cell responses to AZD1222 COVID-19 vaccine. This clone came up once. V shed 9 bases, J shed 0 bases, and the junction held 3 bases outside the gene matches. CDR3 size: 14 residues. CDR1 is MNHEY and CDR2 is SMNVEV in the germline V gene (reference sequence). The method was immunoSEQ multiplex PCR; TCRdb's version includes in-frame clones alone and lacks a portion of them. Of 55,000 to 85,000 clones listed, roughly 84% are singletons. The receptor's source is an adult in good health. V usage is TRBV27 and J usage is TRBJ1-3; 9 bases align to TRBD1. The sample here was peripheral blood, taken on day 0 of AZD1222 vaccination. CDR3 region: CASGTGSSGNTIYF. Here the CDR3 DNA reads TGTGCCAGTGGGACAGGGAGCTCTGGAAACACCATATATTTT.